The clone carrying this T cell receptor (beta chain) was detected once. The data derive from a study of blood T cell repertoires in COVID-19. Overall study context: Nucleic acid was either cDNA or gDNA, and it came from T cells, B-cell-depleted T cells, or PBMCs.

TCRdb's copy holds only in-frame clones and misses some; the assay was immunoSEQ multiplex PCR. The data show approximately 120,000 clones, about three quarters seen once. V lost 5 bases to trimming and J lost 3 bases, with 14 bases between them. This CDR3 region has 14 residues. The germline V gene encodes CDR1 SNHLY and CDR2 FYNNEI. The sequenced material came from peripheral blood. This TCR was recovered from a human donor in a cohort sampled during active or convalescent COVID-19. V usage is TRBV2 and J usage is TRBJ2-7, with D possibly TRBD1 on 5 matching bases. The CDR3 bases are TGTGCCAGCAGTACAGGAGACAGTTACTACGAGCAGTACTTC. It encodes CASSTGDSYYEQYF.